This T cell receptor (beta chain) was sequenced during a study of blood T cells in healthy people across ages (dated by TCRdb to about 2015). At the level of the whole study: In model experiments, roughly one uniquely barcoded TCR beta cDNA molecule per two T cells was captured by template switching. Using deep sequencing normalized with unique cDNA molecular identifiers, the study measured how TCR beta repertoire diversity changes with age. The donors were split into four age groups: young (average around 15 years), middle-aged (more than 35), aged (about 62) and long-lived (over 80). To avoid experimental bias, donors of different ages were randomly spread across the sequencing lanes. Two additional independent replicas of 1 million unique cDNA reads from the same blood draw were analyzed for two donors (one aged 18 to 30 and one aged 80 or older).

The library was made by 5' RACE. These reads were obtained on an Illumina HiSeq 2500. A second PCR of about 6 to 11 cycles was performed with a sample-barcoded 5' primer and a J-beta primer mix. A unique molecular identifier was introduced onto each TCR beta cDNA molecule by a template-switch 5' adaptor carrying 12 random nucleotides. Each sample yielded at least 2.5 million CDR3-containing paired-end reads. The Mint cDNA synthesis kit, primed by a TRBC-specific oligonucleotide, was used to synthesize first-strand cDNA from all RNA. After uracil-DNA glycosylase treatment, a first 18-cycle PCR used universal primers M1SS and BC2_uni_R on all cDNA. The original pipeline was this. Normalization of each sample was performed by random selection of 1 million high-quality reads, each carrying a distinct molecular identifier. Instead of being binned into consensus sequences, reads with shared molecular identifiers were discarded. MiTCR, set to a Q25 quality threshold and the strictest error-elimination algorithm, was used for CDR3 identification, clonotype clustering and error correction. A nonparametric unseen species model with Euler transformation was used to estimate a lower bound on total TCR beta diversity. TCRdb's own reprocessing of the public reads used fastp at Q25 and MiXCR and kept productive beta chains. Entries are consolidated by CDR3 protein sequence, retaining the most common genes and DNA. It is TCRdb's table, rather than the study itself, that gives the V and J calls and clone size. The sample has fewer than 900,000 distinct CDR3 sequences on record, 35% to 40% of them singletons. In total, the top ten clones hold around 13% of the sample.

The donors were roughly 38 Caucasian individuals from Russia, aged roughly 6 to 90 years, who were systemically healthy. About 9.1 milliliters of peripheral blood were collected from each donor into EDTA-treated Vacutainer tubes. Ficoll-Paque density-gradient centrifugation was used to isolate PBMCs, with at least 7 million obtained per sample. Total RNA, at least 6 micrograms per sample, was extracted from PBMCs with Trizol reagent. Naive CD45RAhigh/CD27high T cell percentages were measured by flow cytometry on a PBMC aliquot from every donor. The full study reports these points: Conclusive comparison of naive and antigen-experienced compartments was prevented by the profiling of bulk unsorted PBMCs. Compared with the aged group, the long-lived group had more naive CD4+ T cells, fewer expanded clones and increased TCR diversity, a pattern suggesting age selection. Observed TCR beta diversity per million T cells fell roughly linearly with age, and a significant reduction was already apparent by age roughly 40. Because the CMV infection status of the donors was unknown, age-related changes in expanded clonotypes may potentially have been confounded. A strong correlation was found between observed TCR beta diversity and the percentage of naive T cells measured by flow cytometry. Estimates of total diversity based on one million sequenced T cells were considered lower bounds and underestimates.

This clonotype was observed a handful of times. What this receptor recognizes is not known. Per-base quality was not reported, and no clone a single base away is much larger than it. Sequenced input: blood. The sequence was collected from a man aged 18 to 30 in good health.

Here the CDR3 is given as CATSRVPAAYNEQFF. The bases read TGTGCCACCAGCAGAGTTCCCGCAGCTTACAATGAGCAGTTCTTC. The V gene is TRBV15 and the J gene is TRBJ2-1, with no reliable assignment of the D segment. The CDR3 runs 15 amino acids, cysteine and phenylalanine included. Only the CDR3 portion is preserved as DNA: 45 bases, with reading frame beginning at the first base. V loses 1 base, J loses 4 bases, and the germline ends lie 11 bases apart. The CDR1 and CDR2 encoded by the germline V gene (reference sequence) are LNHNV and YYDKDF.